Listed here is a single TCR beta chain. As yet, its antigen is unknown. This sample is part of a study of cytomegalovirus exposure and HLA in healthy donors. Researchers ran the PCR with 60 Vbeta and 13 Jbeta primers. This table comes from immunoSEQ multiplex PCR, and its TCRdb copy is limited to in-frame clones, with some not included. The table has around 170,000 clones, around four fifths seen once; the top ten hold about 1.5%. The germline gives CDR1 SGDLS, CDR2 YYNGEE. The CDR3 length is 15 residues. Between the trimmed V and J ends, which lost 1 base and 0 bases, there was a span of 10 bases. Overall study findings and caveats: It emerged from a later analysis that several of the most significant clusters appeared to be linked to common viral pathogens. Certain sequence variants were highly shared and formed a cluster, and this cluster was likely a sequencing artifact.

The chain joins TRBV9 to TRBJ1-1; D may be TRBD1 (5 bases). Material for sequencing was PBMCs. The receptor comes from a man younger than 30 in good health and CMV-seronegative. CDR3 bases: TGTGCCAGCAGCGTAACGGGGGGGATGAACACTGAAGCTTTCTTT. This gives the protein CASSVTGGMNTEAFF.